This record looks at one T cell receptor beta chain sequence and its context. Antigen unknown. The CDR3 loop spans 17 amino acids. V dropped 4 bases and J dropped 3 bases, with 20 bases sitting between them. Germline-derived CDR1 and CDR2 are LNHDA and SQIVND (reference sequence). The entry originates in a study of OX40 agonist ivuxolimab in advanced cancers. Across the whole study: The study enrolled dose-escalation patients with hepatocellular carcinoma, melanoma, renal cell or head and neck cancer. A mean age of approximately 60 years, range about 20 to 90, was recorded, and around 85% were male. The study, taken as a whole, reports: At 0.1 to 3.0 mg/kg and by week 6, clonal expansion occurred in CD4+ and CD8+ blood T cells. Averaged across samples, CD8+ T cells carried more expanded clones than CD4+ did.

The protocol was immunoSEQ multiplex PCR, while the TCRdb copy is restricted to in-frame clones and leaves out a portion. The profile shows some 84,000 clones, 89% of them singletons. Sample: CD4+ or CD8+ T cells sorted from blood, taken in a trial of the OX40 agonist ivuxolimab. This receptor was taken from an adult with an advanced solid tumor such as melanoma, head and neck, liver or kidney cancer. V gene TRBV19 combines with J gene TRBJ2-3, with D possibly matching TRBD2 (6 bases). The CDR3 region is CASSKGTGGVGTDTQYF. For the CDR3, the DNA is TGTGCCAGTAGTAAGGGGACCGGCGGGGTAGGTACAGATACGCAGTATTTT.